Sequencing of this T cell receptor (beta chain) was carried out in a study of post-analysis software for immune sequencing data. About the study: Progressive-relapsing, secondary progressive and relapsing-remitting multiple sclerosis were among the disease courses included. Overall study results and limits: Higher frequency in patients than in controls was seen for five TRBV segments, with TRBV5-6, TRBV5-1 and TRBV20-1 among them. Normalized Chao1 diversity was significantly reduced in patients versus controls. Samples from a shared batch, those prepared together, strongly co-clustered by F measure.

The CDR3 extends over 12 amino acids. V lost 6 bases, J lost 5 bases, and 9 bases lay in between. CDR1 is MDHEN, CDR2 SYDVKM, per germline. Incorporated into the TCR beta cDNA libraries were unique molecular identifiers, which served to reduce PCR and sequencing biases. Starting from around 0.96 to 9.9 million T cells, the study yielded about 540,000 cDNA molecules. TCRdb itself ran the PCR reads through MiXCR, one entry per CDR3 protein. The sample contains roughly 580,000 distinct CDR3 sequences, roughly two fifths of which appear only once. Points on this clonotype: No antigen is known for it.

The sequence derives from a girl aged 10-17 years with multiple sclerosis. V usage is TRBV28 and J usage is TRBJ2-3; possibly TRBD2 for D (6 bases). The sequencing sample was made of blood. The DNA of the CDR3 is TGTGCCAGCAGGCCGGGACTAGATACGCAGTATTTT. Amino acids: CASRPGLDTQYF.